This entry lists 24 T cell receptor beta chains sequenced from one sample in a study of T cells in Graves' hyperthyroidism and ophthalmopathy. Researchers took RNA transcripts and amplified the TCR beta CDR3 regions from them. When the TCR CDR3 underwent first-round RT-PCR, the HTBI primer set was used. TCRdb re-called the multiplex PCR reads through MiXCR, storing one row per CDR3 protein. The top ten clones hold over 40% of a sample with under 350,000 distinct CDR3 sequences, roughly 21% of them seen once. The sequenced material came from blood. The receptors stem from a woman in her forties or fifties with Graves' hyperthyroidism.

There are many counts of this clonotype. The chain links TRBV12-3 or TRBV12-4 to TRBJ2-1, with 9 bases matching TRBD2. V gave up 7 bases and J gave up 9 bases; unmatched junction bases: 16. There are 16 residues in the CDR3. As DNA, the CDR3 is TGTGCCAGCACCCACCTGAGGGGACTAGCTAACGGTGAGCAGTTCTTC. It is translated as CASTHLRGLANGEQFF.

On this clonotype: A much larger clone sits a single nucleotide away, making a read error possible. This is likely a read error, given that the CDR3 carries no conserved phenylalanine or tryptophan at its end. The chain employs TRBV12-3 or TRBV12-4 and TRBJ2-7; D call uncertain. The V end lost 6 bases, the J end lost 3 bases, and 6 bases lay between the germline ends. This CDR3 region has 11 residues. CDR3: CASSSVYEQYL. For the CDR3, the DNA is TGTGCCAGCAGCTCCGTCTACGAGCAGTACCTC.

This clonotype was picked up many times. The chain joins TRBV6-1 to TRBJ1-5, with TRBD1 as a possible D gene (5 bases). The CDR3 length is 16 residues. Per the germline V gene, CDR1 is MNHNS and CDR2 is SASEGT. The ends were cut back, 3 bases at V and 6 bases at J, with 18 bases in the middle. CDR3 region: CASSDQGSRLSQPQHF. Written as DNA, the CDR3 is TGTGCCAGCAGTGATCAGGGTTCCCGATTATCTCAGCCCCAGCATTTT.

This clonotype was counted a few times. V usage is TRBV19 and J usage is TRBJ2-7; 9 positions agree with TRBD1. The CDR3 is made up of 14 amino acids. Germline V gene sequence: CDR1 LNHDA, CDR2 SQIVND (reference sequence). V shed 3 bases, J shed 4 bases, and the junction held 4 bases outside the gene matches. The DNA for the CDR3 is TGTGCCAGTAGTATTGGGACAGGGCCTTACGAGCAGTACTTC. Amino acids: CASSIGTGPYEQYF.

This chain connects TRBV5-1 to TRBJ1-4; D is unresolved. Trimming pared 0 bases from V and 8 bases from J, leaving 11 bases between. The CDR3 consists of 14 residues. CDR1 SGHRS and CDR2 YFSETQ come from the germline V gene. The CDR3 spells CASSLDRVEEKLFF. DNA for the CDR3: TGCGCCAGCAGCTTGGACAGAGTAGAGGAAAAACTGTTTTTT. The full variable domain, completed using reference TRBV5-1 and TRBJ1-4, is KAGVTQTPRYLIKTRGQQVTLSCSPISGHRSVSWYQQTPGQGLQFLFEYFSETQRNKGNFPGRFSGRQFSNSRSEMNVSTLELGDSALYLCASSLDRVEEKLFFGSGTQLSVL.

This chain links TRBV5-1 with TRBJ1-2; TRBD1 is a possible D gene (6 bases). CDR3 size: 19 residues. Per the germline V gene, CDR1 is SGHRS and CDR2 is YFSETQ. The V end lost 3 bases, the J end lost 7 bases, and 31 bases lay between the germline ends. CDR3 protein: CASSSPGTRIGTPVLGYTF. In nucleotides, the CDR3 is TGCGCCAGCAGCTCCCCCGGGACACGTATAGGGACGCCTGTTCTTGGCTACACCTTC. Together with reference TRBV5-1 and TRBJ1-2, the CDR3 gives the full variable domain: KAGVTQTPRYLIKTRGQQVTLSCSPISGHRSVSWYQQTPGQGLQFLFEYFSETQRNKGNFPGRFSGRQFSNSRSEMNVSTLELGDSALYLCASSSPGTRIGTPVLGYTFGSGTRLTVV.

This clonotype was seen repeatedly, ten times or more. The chain links TRBV11-3 to TRBJ2-1, with D possibly matching TRBD2 (6 bases). Germline V lookup: CDR1 SGHNT, CDR2 YENEEA. Deletions cut 0 bases from V and 8 bases from J, with 14 bases between. The CDR3 sequence is 15 residues long. As DNA, the CDR3 is TGTGCCAGCAGCTTAGATGTCCGCGGGGTCGATGAGCAGTTCTTC. It specifies CASSLDVRGVDEQFF.

This rearrangement joins TRBV18 to TRBJ2-7, with unresolved D. Germline V lookup: CDR1 KGHSH, CDR2 LQKENI. Trimming took off 3 bases at V and 1 base at J, with 10 bases between the two ends. The CDR3 length is 14 residues. As DNA, the CDR3 is TGTGCCAGCTCACCTAGGGTAGCATCCTACGAGCAGTACTTC. This gives the protein CASSPRVASYEQYF.

The rearrangement links TRBV3-1 to TRBJ2-1, with a tentative D call TRBD2 (7 bases). The germline CDR1 and CDR2 sequences are LGHDT and YNNKEL (reference sequence). The CDR3 consists of 17 residues. With 0 bases removed from V and 4 bases from J, the gap between germline ends came to 16 bases. CDR3 protein: CASSQESGRGPYNEQFF. The CDR3 nucleotides read TGTGCCAGCAGCCAAGAAAGTGGGCGGGGGCCTTACAATGAGCAGTTCTTC.

This clonotype came up many times. The gene calls are TRBV12-3 or TRBV12-4 and TRBJ2-4, with 7 bases lining up with TRBD2. The CDR3 spans 16 residues. Trimming removed 5 bases from V and 1 base from J; junction bases left unmatched: 8. The CDR3 is CASSPRGAGAKNIQYF. The CDR3 DNA follows: TGTGCCAGCAGTCCGCGTGGAGCGGGGGCCAAAAACATTCAGTACTTC.

The CDR3 coding sequence is TGTGCCAGCAGTTCCGTGGGTAGCGCCAATGAGCAGTTCTTC. Translation: CASSSVGSANEQFF. This chain uses TRBV6-1 with TRBJ2-1; TRBD2 is a possible D gene (5 bases). V was shortened by 5 bases and J by 6 bases, with 14 bases between the two germline ends. Germline V gene lookup returns CDR1 MNHNS and CDR2 SASEGT. The CDR3 is 14 amino acids.

This clonotype was counted at least ten times. V is TRBV5-1 and J is TRBJ2-2; 12 nucleotides line up with TRBD2. The V and J ends lost 4 bases and 5 bases, in that order; junction bases with no gene match: 3. The CDR3 is made up of 15 amino acids. Germline assignment: CDR1 SGHRS and CDR2 YFSETQ. DNA for the CDR3: TGCGCCAGCAGCCCAGGACTAGCGGGGACCGGGGAGCTGTTTTTT. Residues: CASSPGLAGTGELFF.

The rearrangement uses TRBV28 and TRBJ2-5, with TRBD2 matching over 8 bases. The CDR3 sequence is 16 residues long. CDR1 is MDHEN, CDR2 SYDVKM, per germline. J was trimmed by 1 base and V by 6 bases; bases with no gene match: 10. CDR3 in DNA: TGTGCCAGCAGCGGGGACCAGCGGGAGTTCCAAGAGACCCAGTACTTC. Amino acids: CASSGDQREFQETQYF.

At least ten counts were recorded for this clonotype. The chain has TRBV10-1 and TRBJ2-7, with D perhaps being TRBD1 or TRBD2 (5 bases each). This CDR3 spans 14 amino acids. V lost 6 bases to trimming and J lost 4 bases, with 16 bases between them. Germline CDR1 is WNHNN and CDR2 is SYGVQD (reference sequence). CDR3 residues: CASSVGTENYEQYF. As DNA, the CDR3 is TGCGCCAGCAGCGTCGGGACGGAGAATTACGAGCAGTACTTC.

This clonotype was seen ten or more times. The chain carries TRBV5-6 and TRBJ2-5; TRBD2 matches 13 bases. V was clipped by 5 bases and J by 4 bases; unmatched bases: 8. CDR1 is SGHDT and CDR2 is YYEEEE in the germline V gene. The CDR3 covers 16 residues. CDR3 region: CASSWTSGSRIETQYF. CDR3 bases: TGTGCCAGCAGTTGGACTAGCGGGAGTAGGATAGAGACCCAGTACTTC.

Comments on this clonotype: A much larger clone sits a single nucleotide away, making a read error possible. The gene calls are TRBV5-6 and TRBJ2-1; D tentatively fits TRBD1 or TRBD2 (6 bases each). CDR1 is SGHDT and CDR2 is YYEEEE in the germline V gene. This CDR3 is built from 15 residues. The CDR3: CASSPGANNYNEQLF. As DNA, the CDR3 is TGTGCCAGCAGCCCGGGGGCCAACAACTACAATGAGCAGCTCTTC.

V and J are TRBV3-1 and TRBJ2-2, with no clear D. The CDR3 length is 14 residues. CDR1 is LGHDT, CDR2 YNNKEL, per germline (reference sequence). The V end was cut by 4 bases, the J end by 3 bases, with 9 bases between. The CDR3: CASSLYGDTGELFF. The CDR3 nucleotides read TGTGCCAGCAGCCTATACGGTGACACCGGGGAGCTGTTTTTT.

This clonotype was picked up many times. The chain carries TRBV11-2 and TRBJ2-1, with D perhaps matching TRBD2 (6 bases). The germline V gene encodes CDR1 SGHAT and CDR2 FQNNGV. The V end lost 5 bases, the J end lost 4 bases, and 12 bases lay between the germline ends. This CDR3 has 14 amino acids. The CDR3 nucleotides are TGTGCCAGCAGCAATAGCGGAGAATACAATGAGCAGTTCTTC. This codes for CASSNSGEYNEQFF.

This clonotype was observed at least ten times. The V call is TRBV28, the J call TRBJ2-1, with TRBD1 matching 8 bases. In germline, CDR1 is MDHEN, CDR2 SYDVKM. V gave up 6 bases and J gave up 2 bases; unmatched junction bases: 3. CDR3 length: 14 residues. As DNA, the CDR3 is TGTGCCAGCAGCTGGGGACAGGCCTACAATGAGCAGTTCTTC. Its translation is CASSWGQAYNEQFF. The variable domain in full, with the rest retrieved from reference TRBV28 and TRBJ2-1, is DVKVTQSSRYLVKRTGEKVFLECVQDMDHENMFWYRQDPGLGLRLIYFSYDVKMKEKGDIPEGYSVSREKKERFSLILESASTNQTSMYLCASSWGQAYNEQFFGPGTRLTVL.

The gene calls are TRBV10-2 and TRBJ1-2, with D perhaps TRBD1 (5 bases). Trimming pared 0 bases from V and 6 bases from J, leaving 11 bases between. CDR3 length equals 14 residues. The germline CDR1 and CDR2 sequences are WSHSY and SAAADI. The CDR3 reads CASSESGRGDGYTF. CDR3 nucleotides: TGCGCCAGCAGTGAGTCGGGGAGAGGGGATGGCTACACCTTC.

This clonotype has ten or more counts. The chain couples TRBV2 to TRBJ2-3; D gene ambiguous. The V gene lost 8 bases and the J gene lost 1 base, with 10 bases spanning the gap. Germline-derived CDR1 and CDR2 are SNHLY and FYNNEI. There are 13 residues in the CDR3. In DNA form, the CDR3 reads TGTGCCAGCCGGTTTCTGGGCACAGATACGCAGTATTTT. It is translated as CASRFLGTDTQYF.

This chain joins TRBV12-3 or TRBV12-4 and TRBJ2-7, with unresolved D. Deletions cut 3 bases from V and 4 bases from J, with 16 bases between. This CDR3 spans 15 amino acids. The CDR3 is CASSLKASSEYEQYF. The CDR3 DNA is TGTGCCAGCAGTTTGAAGGCTAGTTCTGAATACGAGCAGTACTTC.

The chain recombines TRBV7-9 with TRBJ2-3, with TRBD2 as a possible D gene (5 bases). Germline values: CDR1 SEHNR, CDR2 FQNEAQ (reference sequence). V was cut by 5 bases and J by 7 bases, with 16 bases left in between. The CDR3 is made up of 14 amino acids. CDR3 in amino acids: CASSLRTGIHTQYF. The CDR3 DNA sequence: TGTGCCAGCAGCCTCCGGACTGGCATACATACGCAGTATTTT. The full variable domain, its missing parts supplied by reference TRBV7-9 and TRBJ2-3, is DTGVSQNPRHKITKRGQNVTFRCDPISEHNRLYWYRQTLGQGPEFLTYFQNEAQLEKSRLLSDRFSAERPKGSFSTLEIQRTEQGDSAMYLCASSLRTGIHTQYFGPGTRLTVL.

This clonotype was found a few times. The genes are TRBV2 and TRBJ2-7; D may be TRBD2 (5 bases). Germline V gene sequence: CDR1 SNHLY, CDR2 FYNNEI. The V end was cut by 7 bases, the J end by 2 bases, with 15 bases between. The CDR3 runs to 14 residues. DNA of the CDR3: TGTGCCAGCATCAAACGGGGATTTACCTACGAGCAGTACTTC. Residues: CASIKRGFTYEQYF. Filled out from reference TRBV2 and TRBJ2-7, the complete variable domain reads EPEVTQTPSHQVTQMGQEVILRCVPISNHLYFYWYRQILGQKVEFLVSFYNNEISEKSEIFDDQFSVERPDGSNFTLKIRSTKLEDSAMYFCASIKRGFTYEQYFGPGTRLTVT.